The T cell receptor (beta chain) under discussion was sequenced for a study of blood T cell repertoires in COVID-19. The overall study: Researchers got acute and convalescent COVID-19 samples from the United States, Italy and Spain.

The CDR3 has 13 amino acids. Germline-derived CDR1 and CDR2 are SGHAT and FQNNGV. Trimming cost V 3 bases and J 7 bases, with 10 bases left between them. In the original analysis: Nucleated cell number was recorded as an estimate derived from reference gene primer amplification. The method was immunoSEQ multiplex PCR; TCRdb's version includes in-frame clones alone and lacks a portion of them. V and J calls and clone size are those listed in that table; D and trimming were worked out from the DNA. The table lists approximately 37,000 clones, 85% to 90% of them singletons, with more than 15% in the top ten.

The sequenced sample was peripheral blood. This sequence was found in a man over 45 in a cohort sampled during active COVID-19. This chain links TRBV11-2 with TRBJ2-1; perhaps TRBD2 as D (6 bases). This CDR3 reads CASSFPGVNEQFF. CDR3 nucleotide sequence: TGTGCCAGCAGCTTTCCGGGGGTTAATGAGCAGTTCTTC.